This T cell receptor (beta chain) was recovered during a study of OX40 agonist ivuxolimab in advanced cancers. The junction had 18 bases not matched to a gene; V was cut back by 4 bases and J by 3 bases. CDR1 is GTSNPN, CDR2 SVGIG, per germline (reference sequence). The CDR3 sequence is 18 residues long. Clones were sequenced by immunoSEQ multiplex PCR, and TCRdb holds only the in-frame ones, with some missing. The sample has around 38,000 clones, roughly 82% seen once. The chain carries TRBV30 and TRBJ1-2, with TRBD1 identical over 9 bases. The source is an adult with an advanced solid tumor such as melanoma, head and neck, liver or kidney cancer. The sequenced sample was CD4+ or CD8+ T cells sorted from blood, obtained in a trial of the OX40 agonist ivuxolimab. The CDR3 DNA sequence: TGTGCCTGGATTTGGCCGGGGACAGGGAGGTTCATCGACTATGGCTACACCTTC. Protein product: CAWIWPGTGRFIDYGYTF.